These 7 T cell receptor beta chains were all obtained from the same sample, sequenced in a study of T cell responses to AZD1222 COVID-19 vaccine. The protocol was immunoSEQ multiplex PCR, while the TCRdb copy is restricted to in-frame clones and leaves out a portion. This table holds about 110,000 clones, roughly 86% found once. Source: peripheral blood, taken on day 0 of AZD1222 vaccination. The receptors here all came from an adult in good health.

The V call is TRBV5-4, the J call TRBJ2-5; 11 nucleotides agree with TRBD2. This CDR3 spans 16 amino acids. Germline CDR1 is SGHNT and CDR2 is YYREEE (reference sequence). The V and J ends lost 4 bases and 3 bases, in that order; junction bases with no gene match: 8. The DNA of the CDR3 is TGTGCCAGCAGCGAAGGGACTAGCGGTCCTAAAGAGACCCAGTACTTC. Protein: CASSEGTSGPKETQYF.

This clone occurred once. The chain uses TRBV5-1 and TRBJ1-5; D is unclear. V lost 1 base and J lost 0, with 8 bases in between. The CDR3 has 15 amino acids. Per germline, CDR1 SGHRS and CDR2 YFSETQ. The CDR3 protein is CASSLFGDSNQPQHF. CDR3 DNA sequence: TGCGCCAGCAGCTTGTTTGGGGATAGCAATCAGCCCCAGCATTTT.

In DNA form, the CDR3 reads TGCGCCAGCAGCGAAATGGGATTGGAAAATGAAAAACTGTTTTTT. Its protein is CASSEMGLENEKLFF. The V call is TRBV5-1, the J call TRBJ1-4; no clear D gene. The germline CDR1 and CDR2 sequences are SGHRS and YFSETQ. Trimming took off 4 bases at V and 5 bases at J, with 15 bases between the two ends. The CDR3 has 15 amino acids.

J is TRBJ2-2 and V is TRBV6-5; D is perhaps TRBD2 (6 bases). With 8 bases removed from V and 0 bases from J, the gap between germline ends came to 10 bases. The germline gives CDR1 MNHEY, CDR2 SVGAGI. The CDR3 consists of 14 residues. This CDR3 is CASRAGPNTGELFF. CDR3 coding DNA: TGTGCCAGCCGGGCGGGGCCGAACACCGGGGAGCTGTTTTTT.

The chain recombines TRBV7-2 with TRBJ1-3, with 7 bases identical to TRBD1. The V gene's germline CDR1 is SGHTA and CDR2 FQGNSA. The CDR3 contains 14 residues. J was trimmed by 4 bases and V by 4 bases; bases with no gene match: 4. Written as DNA, the CDR3 is TGTGCCAGCAGCTACAGGGGATCAGGAAACACCATATATTTT. It encodes CASSYRGSGNTIYF.

The chain couples TRBV15 to TRBJ1-5; 8 bases line up with TRBD1. V gave up 3 bases and J gave up 6 bases; unmatched junction bases: 10. CDR1 is LNHNV, CDR2 YYDKDF, per germline (reference sequence). The CDR3 consists of 16 residues. The CDR3: CATSSYGQGGIQPQHF. For the CDR3, the DNA is TGTGCCACCAGCAGTTACGGACAGGGAGGGATTCAGCCCCAGCATTTT.

This CDR3 is CASSLLLGTGGGREGYTF. The CDR3 DNA is TGTGCCAGCAGTCTCCTCTTGGGGACAGGCGGTGGGAGAGAGGGCTACACCTTC. The rearrangement links TRBV28 to TRBJ1-2; 8 bases map to TRBD1. Trimming at V came to 5 bases and at J to 8 bases, leaving 22 bases not matched to a gene. Germline V lookup: CDR1 MDHEN, CDR2 SYDVKM. The CDR3 contains 18 residues.